The rows below give T cell receptor beta chains drawn from one sample of a study of long-term antiretroviral therapy in people with HIV. Clones were sequenced by immunoSEQ multiplex PCR, and TCRdb holds only the in-frame ones, with some missing. The table includes tens of thousands of clones, about 82% detected once. Sequenced here: unsorted PBMCs, sampled 0.8 years before starting antiretroviral therapy. The receptors were sampled from a man younger than 30 with HIV. Both conserved end residues are part of each CDR3. The D gene is left open where the match is weak. Only some rows state a clone size, as once, few, many or a class for expanded clones.

>.|TRBV7-9|TRBJ1-3|.
TGTGCCAGCAGCCAGACGGCGGACACCATATATTTT
CASSQTADTIYF
>.|TRBV28|TRBJ2-7|.
TGTGCCAGCAGTTTTCAACAGGGAGTCTCCGAGCAGTACTTC
CASSFQQGVSEQYF
>.|TRBV5-3|TRBJ1-1|.
TGTGCCAGAGATCCGGGACAAGACACTGAAGCTTTCTTT
CARDPGQDTEAFF
>.|TRBV9|TRBJ2-7|.
TGTGCCAGCAGCCCCGAACCTTCTAGCGACGAGCAGTACTTC
CASSPEPSSDEQYF
>.|TRBV7-9|TRBJ2-7|.
TGTGCCAGCAGCTTACCCGGGGGCGCCTACGAGCAGTACTTC
CASSLPGGAYEQYF
>.|TRBV6-1|TRBJ1-4|.
TGTGCCAGCAGTGTTGGGTGGGACCTCACAAATGAAAAACTGTTTTTT
CASSVGWDLTNEKLFF
>.|TRBV5-4|TRBJ2-7|.
TGTGCCAGCAGCTCCGCACGACTCCGTTCTTCGGGTAGCGAGCAGTACTTC
CASSSARLRSSGSEQYF
>.|TRBV10-3|TRBJ2-7|once
TGTGCCATTACTGACAGCCAATCCTACGAGCAGTACTTC
CAITDSQSYEQYF
>.|TRBV10-3|TRBJ2-7|.
TGTGCCATCCGAGGGGTCTCCTACGAGCAGTACTTC
CAIRGVSYEQYF
>.|TRBV10-3|TRBJ2-1|.
TGTGCCATCAGTGTTTCGGTGACGGAGGCTAATGAGCAGTTCTTC
CAISVSVTEANEQFF
>TRBD1|TRBV19|TRBJ2-5|.
TGTGCCAGTAGTTCTCACCCCGGACAGGGCGAGCGGTGGACCCAGTACTTC
CASSSHPGQGERWTQYF
>.|TRBV6-6|TRBJ2-3|.
TGTGCCAGCAGTTATGTCTTAGCTAGCACAGATACGCAGTATTTT
CASSYVLASTDTQYF
>.|TRBV19|TRBJ1-5|.
TGTGCCAGTAGTATACTGGGCAATCAGCCCCAGCATTTT
CASSILGNQPQHF
>TRBD2|TRBV7-2|TRBJ2-3|.
TGTGCCAGCAGCTTAGTTCAGTCCGGGGGGGCAGATACGCAGTATTTT
CASSLVQSGGADTQYF
>TRBD2|TRBV10-3|TRBJ2-7|.
TGTGCCATCAGTGAGTCGACCTGGACTAGCGGGAGGGCTAAAGTCCGACCTTACGAGCAGTACTTC
CAISESTWTSGRAKVRPYEQYF
>TRBD1|TRBV28|TRBJ1-1|once
TGTGCCAGCAGACCCGGACAGGGCATAATCAACACTGAAGCTTTCTTT
CASRPGQGIINTEAFF
>.|TRBV5-8|TRBJ2-3|.
TGTGCCAGCACCTCCCAAAAGGGGTGGGAAACCGATACGCAGTATTTT
CASTSQKGWETDTQYF
>TRBD2|TRBV9|TRBJ2-5|.
TGTGCCAGCAGTGGGACTAGCGGAGGTTGGGAGACCCAGTACTTC
CASSGTSGGWETQYF
>TRBD1|TRBV7-8|TRBJ2-5|few
TGTGCCAGCAGTCGAGGACAGGGAGAGACCCAGTACTTC
CASSRGQGETQYF
>.|TRBV10-3|TRBJ1-2|.
TGTGCCATCAGTCCAAAGGAGTCAGACGGCTATGGCTACACCTTC
CAISPKESDGYGYTF
>TRBD1|TRBV7-2|TRBJ2-7|.
TGTGCCAGCAGCTTAGGGACAGGGACCTACGAGCAGTACTTC
CASSLGTGTYEQYF
>TRBD1|TRBV9|TRBJ1-5|.
TGTGCCAGCAGCAGGGGGCACAATCAGCCCCAGCATTTT
CASSRGHNQPQHF